A single TCR beta chain is shown here with its context. Trimming removed 5 bases from V and 2 bases from J; junction bases left unmatched: 9. Germline CDR1 reads SGHNT; CDR2 reads YYREEE (reference sequence). The CDR3 is 15 amino acids. Authors' data handling: It was from reference gene primer amplification that nucleated cell counts were estimated. Sequencing used immunoSEQ multiplex PCR; TCRdb keeps in-frame clones, though not all of them. The V and J calls and the clone size are those of that table, but D and trimming were determined from the DNA. The repertoire has over 100,000 clones, about 80% of them found once; the top ten carry approximately 3.3%. These data come from a study of blood T cell repertoires in COVID-19. Overall study: Samples taken during acute and convalescent COVID-19 were collected in the United States, Italy and Spain. PBMCs, B-cell-depleted T cells, or T cells provided the cDNA or gDNA that made up the material.

The receptor was derived from a woman aged 80 or older with active or convalescent COVID-19. V gene TRBV5-4 combines with J gene TRBJ1-2; 7 nucleotides align to TRBD1. The sample consisted of peripheral blood. The CDR3 region is CASSLGGVRNYGYTF. DNA for the CDR3: TGTGCCAGCAGTTTAGGGGGCGTAAGGAACTATGGCTACACCTTC.